Below are 8 T cell receptor beta chains sequenced from a single sample in a study of beta chain features in type 1 diabetes. Reverse transcribing all isolated RNA meant expressed TCRB transcripts were sequenced. Here immunoSEQ multiplex PCR was the method, and the copy in TCRdb shows in-frame clones only, minus some. The profile shows roughly 150,000 clones, roughly 10% of them singletons. These receptors are not linked to any known antigen. General study results and limits: Researchers report that Type 1 diabetes patients had moderately but significantly shorter TCRB CDR3s across all four CD4+ subsets.

The specimen sequenced was central memory CD4+ T cells from blood. The receptor set was obtained from a woman aged 25 to 39 with type 1 diabetes.

This clone was recorded a few times. J is TRBJ2-7 and V is TRBV2; 9 bases map to TRBD2. This CDR3 is 14 amino acids long. Germline CDR1 is SNHLY and CDR2 is FYNNEI. The V gene end was trimmed by 6 bases and the J gene end by 6 bases; junction bases not matched to a gene: 9. The CDR3, as DNA: TGTGCCAGCAGACGACTAGCGGTTCGGAGCGAGCAGTACTTC. Protein sequence: CASRRLAVRSEQYF.

This clone has a handful of counts. CDR3 DNA sequence: TGTGCCAGCTCACCAGGGCTAGCAAACTACGAGCAGTACTTC. This translates into CASSPGLANYEQYF. The chain employs TRBV18 and TRBJ2-7, with TRBD2 as a possible D gene (5 bases). Per the germline V gene, CDR1 is KGHSH and CDR2 is LQKENI. The CDR3 is made up of 14 amino acids. V lost 2 bases and J 3 bases, leaving 11 bases between the germline ends.

The chain links TRBV30 to TRBJ2-2; 12 bases agree with TRBD2. CDR1 and CDR2 (germline): GTSNPN, SVGIG (reference sequence). CDR3 length equals 16 residues. Germline trimming cut 0 bases from V and 8 bases from J; bases unmatched to any gene: 7. The chain's CDR3 is CAWSVHSTSGSGELFF. For the CDR3, the DNA is TGTGCCTGGAGTGTACATTCGACTAGCGGGAGTGGGGAGCTGTTTTTT.

The V and J genes are TRBV7-2 and TRBJ2-1; 7 bases agree with TRBD2. The CDR3 totals 15 residues. V lost 2 bases and J lost 7; bases outside the gene matches: 8. Per the germline V gene, CDR1 is SGHTA and CDR2 is FQGNSA. CDR3 amino acids: CASSLFWGRGNEQFF. CDR3 DNA sequence: TGTGCCAGCAGCTTATTCTGGGGGAGGGGTAATGAGCAGTTCTTC.

CDR3 in DNA: TGCGCCAGCAGCCCAAGACAGGGGGCCCACTGGGAGCAGTACTTC. Its protein is CASSPRQGAHWEQYF. The V call is TRBV5-1, the J call TRBJ2-7, with 10 bases lining up with TRBD1. With 4 bases clipped from V and 7 bases from J, the junction kept 11 bases outside the gene matches. CDR1 is SGHRS and CDR2 is YFSETQ in the germline V gene. The CDR3 extends over 15 amino acids.

This chain uses TRBV18 with TRBJ1-5; unclear D gene. Germline V lookup: CDR1 KGHSH, CDR2 LQKENI. The CDR3 is made up of 14 amino acids. V was trimmed by 6 bases and J by 4 bases, leaving 13 bases between them. The CDR3 sequence is CASSGSTGNQPQHF. The CDR3 coding sequence is TGTGCCAGCTCCGGGTCAACCGGGAATCAGCCCCAGCATTTT.

The chain carries TRBV6-5 and TRBJ2-2, with D perhaps TRBD2 (7 bases). This CDR3 has 15 residues. The germline V gene encodes CDR1 MNHEY and CDR2 SVGAGI. Trimming left V 3 bases short and J 6 bases short, with 14 bases between. The chain's CDR3 is CASSYREGGAGELFF. The DNA of the CDR3 is TGTGCCAGCAGTTATAGGGAGGGGGGAGCCGGGGAGCTGTTTTTT.

The V gene is TRBV18, the J gene TRBJ2-7; 7 bases line up with TRBD2. Germline V lookup: CDR1 KGHSH, CDR2 LQKENI. This CDR3 is 14 amino acids long. V trimming: 3 bases; J trimming: 3 bases; junction bases outside the gene matches: 5. The CDR3, as DNA: TGTGCCAGCTCACCTGGTGCGGGGGACTACGAGCAGTACTTC. It specifies CASSPGAGDYEQYF.